These 32 T cell receptor beta chains came from one sample sequenced in a study of Ad26.COV2.S vaccination and SARS-CoV-2 variants. TCRdb keeps only in-frame clones here, not all; method: immunoSEQ multiplex PCR. The sample holds around 370,000 clones, 92% seen once. Sequenced material: peripheral blood, taken after recovery from COVID-19. The receptors here all came from a human donor who had recovered from COVID-19.

This clone was seen only a few times. V usage is TRBV6-1 and J usage is TRBJ1-6, with TRBD1 identical over 8 bases. Germline CDR1 and CDR2: MNHNS and SASEGT. Unmatched junction bases numbered 7, after V lost 2 bases and J lost 7 bases. The CDR3 has 16 amino acids. The CDR3 reads CASSEWDRTENSPLHF. The CDR3 DNA follows: TGTGCCAGCAGTGAATGGGACAGGACGGAGAATTCACCCCTCCACTTT.

The J gene is TRBJ2-7, the V gene TRBV28; D is perhaps TRBD1 or TRBD2 (5 bases each). The length of the CDR3 is 14 residues. V lost 3 bases and J 0 bases, leaving 9 bases between the germline ends. CDR1 is MDHEN, CDR2 SYDVKM, per germline. CDR3 sequence reads: CASSLTAVSYEQYF. CDR3 nucleotide sequence: TGTGCCAGCAGTTTGACAGCGGTCTCCTACGAGCAGTACTTC.

V usage is TRBV15 and J usage is TRBJ2-2; perhaps TRBD2 as D (6 bases). Germline CDR1 and CDR2: LNHNV and YYDKDF (reference sequence). CDR3 size: 14 residues. V gave up 6 bases and J gave up 5 bases, with 13 bases separating them. CDR3 bases: TGTGCCACCAGGGGGGGTGACGGGACCGGGGAGCTGTTTTTT. Its translation: CATRGGDGTGELFF.

This chain connects TRBV7-9 to TRBJ2-1; perhaps TRBD2 as D (6 bases). The germline CDR1 and CDR2 sequences are SEHNR and FQNEAQ (reference sequence). The V and J ends lost 3 bases and 4 bases respectively, with 19 bases between them. CDR3 size: 17 residues. CDR3 loop: CASSFPRGSPTYNEQFF. CDR3 bases: TGTGCCAGCAGCTTTCCACGGGGGTCCCCTACATACAATGAGCAGTTCTTC.

This chain connects TRBV5-4 to TRBJ2-7; no reliable D call. This CDR3 region has 11 residues. The V end was cut by 3 bases, the J end by 5 bases, with 6 bases between. The germline V gene encodes CDR1 SGHNT and CDR2 YYREEE (reference sequence). CDR3 DNA: TGTGCCAGCAGCTCGAGGCACGAGCAGTACTTC. It specifies CASSSRHEQYF.

This chain uses TRBV5-4 with TRBJ1-2; possible D gene TRBD1, 6 bases. V lost 2 bases, J lost 6 bases, and 14 bases lay in between. The CDR3 is made up of 14 amino acids. CDR1 and CDR2 (germline): SGHNT, YYREEE (reference sequence). The CDR3 sequence is CASSFTGAGDGYTF. In nucleotides, the CDR3 is TGTGCCAGCAGCTTTACGGGGGCGGGCGATGGCTACACCTTC. The full variable domain, rest sourced from reference TRBV5-4 and TRBJ1-2, is ETGVTQSPTHLIKTRGQQVTLRCSSQSGHNTVSWYQQALGQGPQFIFQYYREEENGRGNFPPRFSGLQFPNYSSELNVNALELDDSALYLCASSFTGAGDGYTFGSGTRLTVV.

V usage is TRBV5-1 and J usage is TRBJ1-1; 9 bases are shared with TRBD1. CDR3 length: 16 amino acids. V lost 4 bases and J lost 2; bases outside the gene matches: 9. The germline CDR1 and CDR2 sequences are SGHRS and YFSETQ. Here the CDR3 reads CASSLRDRAFNTEAFF. DNA of the CDR3: TGCGCCAGCAGCCTCCGGGACAGGGCATTTAACACTGAAGCTTTCTTT.

The chain combines TRBV6-6 with TRBJ1-6; 7 bases agree with TRBD1. The ends lost 5 bases at V and 9 bases at J; junction bases unmatched: 1. CDR3 length: 12 amino acids. Germline CDR1 MNHNY, CDR2 SVGAGI (reference sequence). The CDR3 reads CASSQGGSPLHF. The CDR3, as DNA: TGTGCCAGCAGTCAGGGGGGTTCACCCCTCCACTTT.

The chain has TRBV9 and TRBJ2-2; no clear D. Deletions cut 0 bases from V and 3 bases from J, with 3 bases between. Germline V gene data show CDR1 as SGDLS and CDR2 as YYNGEE. This CDR3 is built from 13 residues. The CDR3 spells CASSVVHTGELFF. CDR3 coding DNA: TGTGCCAGCAGCGTAGTTCACACCGGGGAGCTGTTTTTT.

This chain links TRBV4-3 with TRBJ1-2; D remains unclear. CDR3 length: 13 amino acids. V was cut by 0 bases and J by 7 bases, with 9 bases left in between. Germline CDR1 is LGHNA and CDR2 is YSLEER. CDR3 nucleotide sequence: TGCGCCAGCAGCCAAGAGAGGAAGTCTGGCTACACCTTC. This translates into CASSQERKSGYTF.

The chain recombines TRBV5-4 with TRBJ1-2, with TRBD1 matching over 7 bases. CDR3 length: 17 residues. Germline CDR1 reads SGHNT; CDR2 reads YYREEE (reference sequence). J gave up 0 bases and V 0 bases, and 8 bases lay outside the gene matches. The CDR3 bases are TGTGCCAGCAGCTTGGAGGACAGGTTGTTAGCTAACTATGGCTACACCTTC. Amino acid sequence: CASSLEDRLLANYGYTF.

The V and J genes are TRBV18 and TRBJ2-2; 9 nucleotides align to TRBD2. The CDR3 runs to 16 residues. Per the germline V gene, CDR1 is KGHSH and CDR2 is LQKENI. The V and J ends lost 3 bases and 2 bases, in that order; junction bases with no gene match: 4. The CDR3 here is CASSPGLAGNTGELFF. DNA of the CDR3: TGTGCCAGCTCACCGGGGCTAGCGGGAAACACCGGGGAGCTGTTTTTT.

The chain joins TRBV25-1 to TRBJ1-1, with D unresolved. V lost 2 bases and J lost 5, with 9 bases in between. The CDR3 is 13 amino acids. Germline V lookup: CDR1 MGHDK, CDR2 SYGVNS. For the CDR3, the DNA is TGTGCCAGCAGTGAACCAGGTGCGACTGAAGCTTTCTTT. This encodes CASSEPGATEAFF.

This clone turned up a few times. The gene calls are TRBV18 and TRBJ1-6; no clear D gene. CDR1 is KGHSH and CDR2 is LQKENI in the germline V gene. V gave up 2 bases and J gave up 8 bases, with 7 bases separating them. The CDR3 sequence is 13 residues long. DNA of the CDR3: TGTGCCAGCTCACCAAATTCTGATTCACCCCTCCACTTT. Residues: CASSPNSDSPLHF.

The chain joins TRBV10-1 to TRBJ2-3; D might be TRBD1 (6 bases). V was cut by 2 bases and J by 3 bases, with 15 bases left in between. Germline-derived CDR1 and CDR2 are WNHNN and SYGVQD (reference sequence). The CDR3 is made up of 16 amino acids. The CDR3 nucleotides are TGCGCCAGCAGTGAGAGGGGGTTCGTAGCGACAGATACGCAGTATTTT. Its protein is CASSERGFVATDTQYF.

The V and J genes are TRBV5-4 and TRBJ2-5; 9 bases line up with TRBD1. In germline, CDR1 is SGHNT, CDR2 YYREEE (reference sequence). This CDR3 has 13 amino acids. Germline trimming cut 5 bases from V and 1 base from J; bases unmatched to any gene: 0. CDR3: CASRGQGQETQYF. The CDR3 region has the DNA TGTGCCAGCAGGGGACAGGGCCAAGAGACCCAGTACTTC. The whole variable domain, remainder taken from reference TRBV5-4 and TRBJ2-5, is ETGVTQSPTHLIKTRGQQVTLRCSSQSGHNTVSWYQQALGQGPQFIFQYYREEENGRGNFPPRFSGLQFPNYSSELNVNALELDDSALYLCASRGQGQETQYFGPGTRLLVL.

CDR3 sequence: CASSQGRQGGYEQYF. The DNA of the CDR3 is TGCGCCAGCAGCCAAGGAAGACAGGGGGGCTACGAGCAGTACTTC. J is TRBJ2-7 and V is TRBV4-1; 9 nucleotides align to TRBD1. This CDR3 has 15 amino acids. The germline gives CDR1 MGHRA, CDR2 YSYEKL. With V trimmed by 1 base and J by 3 bases, 4 bases remained unmatched.

This chain links TRBV14 with TRBJ2-7, with D hard to call. V was clipped by 4 bases and J by 6 bases, with 7 bases between them. Germline CDR1 and CDR2: SGHDN and FVKESK. The length of the CDR3 is 11 residues. The CDR3 protein is CASSRLAEQYF. CDR3 DNA sequence: TGTGCCAGCAGCCGCTTAGCCGAGCAGTACTTC.

This clone has just a few counts. The chain has TRBV6-5 and TRBJ1-2, with D possibly being TRBD1 (6 bases). CDR1 is MNHEY and CDR2 is SVGAGI in the germline V gene. The CDR3 is 14 amino acids. Trimming took 6 bases from V and 3 from J, leaving 14 bases between them. Here the CDR3 DNA reads TGTGCCAGCAGCACAGGGAACCTTTACTATGGCTACACCTTC. Protein product: CASSTGNLYYGYTF.

This rearrangement joins TRBV7-6 to TRBJ1-4; TRBD1 is a possible D gene (5 bases). CDR1 is SGHVS, CDR2 FNYEAQ, per germline. V lost 5 bases to trimming and J lost 3 bases, with 13 bases between them. The CDR3 length is 15 residues. DNA of the CDR3: TGTGCCAGCAGCGCGTCAGGGTCGGCTAATGAAAAACTGTTTTTT. The encoded protein is CASSASGSANEKLFF.

For this clone: One junction end disagrees with the germline gene, perhaps due to a read error. The same CDR3 arises from other DNA sequences in this sample as well. This chain uses TRBV13 with TRBJ1-2; 8 nucleotides align to TRBD1. Germline loops: CDR1 PRHDT, CDR2 FYEKMQ (reference sequence). The CDR3 totals 18 residues. The CDR3 DNA sequence: TGTGCCAGCAGCTCCCGCGGGGGACAGGCCCTTTCTAACTATGGCTACACTTTC. As protein: CASSSRGGQALSNYGYTF.

In its sample, this clone was seen once. The V call is TRBV12-3 or TRBV12-4, the J call TRBJ2-1; no clear D gene. The V gene lost 7 bases and the J gene lost 2 bases, with 9 bases spanning the gap. The CDR3 is 13 residues long. CDR3 in DNA: TGTGCCAGCACCCTAGGGACCTACAATGAGCAGTTCTTC. This sequence encodes CASTLGTYNEQFF.

The chain couples TRBV19 to TRBJ1-2, with TRBD1 as a possible D gene (5 bases). Trimming stripped 8 bases from V and 4 bases from J, with 14 bases between. The CDR3 loop spans 13 amino acids. CDR1 is LNHDA, CDR2 SQIVND, per germline (reference sequence). CDR3 in amino acids: CASAEGLAYGYTF. DNA for the CDR3: TGTGCCAGTGCCGAGGGACTCGCCTATGGCTACACCTTC.

This clone was observed once. The V gene is TRBV3-1 (or the pseudogene TRBV3-2), the J gene TRBJ2-5; D is tentatively TRBD1 or TRBD2 (5 bases each). The CDR3 contains 15 residues. Germline V gene sequence: CDR1 LGHDT, CDR2 YNNKEL (reference sequence). Trimming took 3 bases from V and 3 from J, leaving 14 bases between them. The DNA for the CDR3 is TGTGCCAGCAGCCAGGTGGGACGAGCGGAAGAGACCCAGTACTTC. The encoded protein is CASSQVGRAEETQYF.

The rearrangement uses TRBV27 and TRBJ2-5, with 8 bases that match TRBD2. The CDR3 covers 14 residues. Germline CDR1 is MNHEY and CDR2 is SMNVEV (reference sequence). Trimming at V came to 3 bases and at J to 3 bases, leaving 3 bases not matched to a gene. The chain's CDR3 is CASSFIAGKETQYF. The CDR3 DNA reads as TGTGCCAGCAGTTTCATAGCGGGGAAAGAGACCCAGTACTTC.

V gene TRBV4-3 combines with J gene TRBJ1-6, with TRBD1 matching 8 bases. With V trimmed by 3 bases and J by 13 bases, 11 bases remained unmatched. This CDR3 spans 15 amino acids. Germline V gene data show CDR1 as LGHNA and CDR2 as YSLEER. Written as DNA, the CDR3 is TGCGCCAGCAGCCAGTATTCCAGGGGGCATTACCCCCTCCACTTT. Amino acid sequence: CASSQYSRGHYPLHF.

The chain is built from TRBV5-4 and TRBJ1-2, with unresolved D. Deletions cut 2 bases from V and 0 bases from J, with 11 bases between. The length of the CDR3 is 15 residues. Germline V CDR1 and CDR2: SGHNT, YYREEE (reference sequence). For the CDR3, the DNA is TGTGCCAGCAGCTTTGGACGGCGAACTAACTATGGCTACACCTTC. It codes for CASSFGRRTNYGYTF.

The chain recombines TRBV10-3 with TRBJ2-2; 7 nucleotides agree with TRBD1. This CDR3 is built from 16 residues. The junction had 7 bases not matched to a gene; V was cut back by 2 bases and J by 4 bases. Per germline, CDR1 ENHRY and CDR2 SYGVKD. The CDR3 DNA sequence: TGTGCCATCAGTGAGCTTGGACAGGACCCCACCGGGGAGCTGTTTTTT. This codes for CAISELGQDPTGELFF.

CDR3 nucleotide sequence: TGTGCCAGCAGCTTAGGTTCGGCAGGGACCCAAGAGACCCAGTACTTC. As protein: CASSLGSAGTQETQYF. The rearrangement joins TRBV7-2 to TRBJ2-5; D may match TRBD1 or TRBD2 (5 bases each). CDR3 size: 16 residues. V was trimmed by 1 base and J by 1 base, leaving 13 bases between them. Germline loops: CDR1 SGHTA, CDR2 FQGNSA.

The chain carries TRBV6-2 or TRBV6-3 and TRBJ2-7; TRBD1 is a possible D gene (5 bases). V was shortened by 2 bases and J by 2 bases, with 7 bases between the two germline ends. The CDR3 length is 13 residues. CDR1 is MNHEY, CDR2 SVGEGT, per germline. Here the CDR3 reads CASSYQGAYEQYF. The DNA for the CDR3 is TGTGCCAGCAGTTACCAGGGTGCCTACGAGCAGTACTTC.

The chain is built from TRBV6-5 and TRBJ2-2; 9 nucleotides line up with TRBD1. From germline, CDR1 is MNHEY and CDR2 SVGAGI. J gave up 2 bases and V 7 bases, and 5 bases lay outside the gene matches. The CDR3 length is 15 residues. The CDR3 coding sequence is TGTGCCAGCACCAAACAGGGGGCAAACACCGGGGAGCTGTTTTTT. Protein sequence: CASTKQGANTGELFF.

The gene calls are TRBV20-1 and TRBJ1-5; D call uncertain. The V end lost 3 bases, the J end lost 1 base, and 7 bases lay between the germline ends. This CDR3 contains 13 residues. CDR1 and CDR2 (germline): DFQATT, SNEGSKA (reference sequence). CDR3 sequence: CSASLGSNQPQHF. The CDR3 DNA follows: TGCAGTGCTAGTTTAGGGAGCAATCAGCCCCAGCATTTT.